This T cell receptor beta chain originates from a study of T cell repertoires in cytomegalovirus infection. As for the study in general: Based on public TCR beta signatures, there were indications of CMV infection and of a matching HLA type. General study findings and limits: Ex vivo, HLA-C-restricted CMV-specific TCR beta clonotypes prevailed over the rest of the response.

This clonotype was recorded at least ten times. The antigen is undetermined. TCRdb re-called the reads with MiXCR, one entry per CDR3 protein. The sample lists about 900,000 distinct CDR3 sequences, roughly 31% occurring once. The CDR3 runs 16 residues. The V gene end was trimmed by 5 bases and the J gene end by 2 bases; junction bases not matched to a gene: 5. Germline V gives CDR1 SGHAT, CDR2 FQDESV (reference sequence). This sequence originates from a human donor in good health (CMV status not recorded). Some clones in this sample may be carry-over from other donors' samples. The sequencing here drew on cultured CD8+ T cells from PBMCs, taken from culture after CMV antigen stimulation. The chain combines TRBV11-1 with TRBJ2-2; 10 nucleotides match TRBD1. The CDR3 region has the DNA TGTGCCAGCAGCCCCCGACAGGGGGCAAACACCGGGGAGCTGTTTTTT. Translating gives CASSPRQGANTGELFF.